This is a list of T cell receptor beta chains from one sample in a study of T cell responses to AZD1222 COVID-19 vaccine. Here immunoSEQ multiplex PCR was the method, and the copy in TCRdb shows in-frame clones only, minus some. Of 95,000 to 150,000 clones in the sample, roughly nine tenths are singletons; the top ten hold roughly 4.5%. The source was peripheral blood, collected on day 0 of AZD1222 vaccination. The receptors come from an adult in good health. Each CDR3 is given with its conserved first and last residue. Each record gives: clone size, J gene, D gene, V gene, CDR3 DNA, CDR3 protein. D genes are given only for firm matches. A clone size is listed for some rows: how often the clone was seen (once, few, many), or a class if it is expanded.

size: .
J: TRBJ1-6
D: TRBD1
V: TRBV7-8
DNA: TGTGCCAGCAGCCCGCCGGGACAGGGAAATTCACCCCTCCACTTT
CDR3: CASSPPGQGNSPLHF

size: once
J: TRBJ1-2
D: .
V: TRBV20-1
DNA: TGCAGTGCTAGTAATACAGGGAGCCGTAGTGGCTACACCTTC
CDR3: CSASNTGSRSGYTF

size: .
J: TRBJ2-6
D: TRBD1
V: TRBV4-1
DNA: TGCGCCAGCAGCCTACTTCCGGGACAGGGGGCGCCCTCTGGGGCCAACGTCCTGACTTTC
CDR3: CASSLLPGQGAPSGANVLTF

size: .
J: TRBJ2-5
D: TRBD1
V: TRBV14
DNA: TGTGCCAGCAGCCAAGATAAGGAGAGACAGGGTTCGGGGACCCAGTACTTC
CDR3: CASSQDKERQGSGTQYF

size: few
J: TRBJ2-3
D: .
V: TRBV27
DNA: TGTGCCAGCAGAGGGGGGTCTAGCACAGATACGCAGTATTTT
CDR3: CASRGGSSTDTQYF

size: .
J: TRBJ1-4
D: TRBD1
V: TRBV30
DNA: TGTGCCTGGGGCGGACAGGGGAATGAAAAACTGTTTTTT
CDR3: CAWGGQGNEKLFF

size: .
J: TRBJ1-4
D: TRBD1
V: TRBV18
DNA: TGTGCCAGCTCACCGGATTGGGACAGGCGAACTGAAAAACTGTTTTTT
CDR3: CASSPDWDRRTEKLFF

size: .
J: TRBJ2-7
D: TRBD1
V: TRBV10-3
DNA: TGTGCCATCAGTGACGGACAGGGATCCTCCTACGAGCAGTACTTC
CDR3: CAISDGQGSSYEQYF

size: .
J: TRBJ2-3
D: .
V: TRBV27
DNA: TGTGCCAGCAGATCCTTGACAGTGTCCTATAGCACAGATACGCAGTATTTT
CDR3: CASRSLTVSYSTDTQYF

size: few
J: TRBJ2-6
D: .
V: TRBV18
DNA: TGTGCCAGCTCGCCCATCGACACTGCCGGGGCCAACGTCCTGACTTTC
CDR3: CASSPIDTAGANVLTF

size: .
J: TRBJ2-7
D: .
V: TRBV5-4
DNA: TGTGCCAGCAGCATCTTAGCAGGGGGGATCTACGAGCAGTACTTC
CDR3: CASSILAGGIYEQYF

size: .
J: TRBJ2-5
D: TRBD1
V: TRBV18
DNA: TGTGCCAGCTTCCGCTCCCGGGACAGGGAGCAAGAGACCCAGTACTTC
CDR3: CASFRSRDREQETQYF

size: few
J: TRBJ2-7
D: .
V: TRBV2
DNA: TGTGCCAGCAGACTTCTTGCCTACGAGCAGTACTTC
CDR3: CASRLLAYEQYF

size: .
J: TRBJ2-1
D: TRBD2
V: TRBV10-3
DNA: TGTGCCACCCGGGAGGGAGGGACTAACAATGAGCAGTTCTTC
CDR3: CATREGGTNNEQFF

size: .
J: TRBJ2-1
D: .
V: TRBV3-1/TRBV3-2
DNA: TGTGCCAGCAGCCACGGGTCGTTATCCTACAATGAGCAGTTCTTC
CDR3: CASSHGSLSYNEQFF

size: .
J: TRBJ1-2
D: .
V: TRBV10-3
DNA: TGTGCCATCAGTGAGTACGGACAGAGGGGCTATGGCTACACCTTC
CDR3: CAISEYGQRGYGYTF

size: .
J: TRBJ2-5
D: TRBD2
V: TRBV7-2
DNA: TGTGCCAGCAGCTTCAGGAGGGCTAGCGGGAAACCATCCCAAGAGACCCAGTACTTC
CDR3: CASSFRRASGKPSQETQYF

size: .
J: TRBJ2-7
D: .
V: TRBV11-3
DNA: TGTGCCAGCAGCTTAGAGGACTACGAGCAGTACTTC
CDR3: CASSLEDYEQYF

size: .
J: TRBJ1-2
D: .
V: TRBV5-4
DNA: TGTGCCAGCAGCTTGGAGAGGGTCGGTCGCTACACCTTC
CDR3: CASSLERVGRYTF

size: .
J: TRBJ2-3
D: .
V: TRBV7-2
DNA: TGTGCCAGCAGCTTAGGTGTAGGGGCCGCCTTTCCAGATACGCAGTATTTT
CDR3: CASSLGVGAAFPDTQYF

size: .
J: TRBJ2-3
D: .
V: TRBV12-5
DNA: TGTGCTAGTGCCCCGGGGCAGACTAGCACAGATACGCAGTATTTT
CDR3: CASAPGQTSTDTQYF

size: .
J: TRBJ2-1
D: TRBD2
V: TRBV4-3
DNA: TGCGCCAGCAGCCAAGGATCAGCGGGGGGGCCGGGTGAGCAGTTCTTC
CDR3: CASSQGSAGGPGEQFF

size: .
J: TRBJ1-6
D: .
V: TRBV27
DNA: TGTGCCAGCAGTAGCCTGGGACGGTATAATTCACCCCTCCACTTT
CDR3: CASSSLGRYNSPLHF

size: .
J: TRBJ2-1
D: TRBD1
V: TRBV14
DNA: TGTGCCAGCAGCCAGAACAGGGGGCAGAGGTTCTTC
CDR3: CASSQNRGQRFF